This T cell receptor (beta chain) was recorded in a study of Ad26.COV2.S vaccination and SARS-CoV-2 variants. The data were produced by immunoSEQ multiplex PCR, yet TCRdb's version contains in-frame clones alone and is incomplete. Here the sample spans some 320,000 clones, 86% being singletons. The CDR3 totals 17 residues. Germline CDR1 SNHLY, CDR2 FYNNEI. The ends were cut back, 0 bases at V and 0 bases at J, with 11 bases in the middle. Overall study results and limits: Vaccine recipients posted higher spike-specific TCR breadth than their placebo counterparts.

As for this clone: Antigen unknown.

Treatment of the sample: 19 received Ad26.COV2.S at low or high dose, single or two shots; 5 received placebo; per-sample allocation not given. Collection of the samples took place on day 63 after the first injection of vaccine or placebo. The chain combines TRBV2 with TRBJ1-4; D is uncertain. This TCR was sampled from a person between 18 and 59 years old who received the Ad26.COV2.S COVID-19 vaccine or a placebo. The input for sequencing was peripheral blood, taken in a trial of Ad26.COV2.S vaccine versus placebo. Written as DNA, the CDR3 is TGTGCCAGCAGTGAAGCTACAGTCCTTCCAACTAATGAAAAACTGTTTTTT. It codes for CASSEATVLPTNEKLFF.